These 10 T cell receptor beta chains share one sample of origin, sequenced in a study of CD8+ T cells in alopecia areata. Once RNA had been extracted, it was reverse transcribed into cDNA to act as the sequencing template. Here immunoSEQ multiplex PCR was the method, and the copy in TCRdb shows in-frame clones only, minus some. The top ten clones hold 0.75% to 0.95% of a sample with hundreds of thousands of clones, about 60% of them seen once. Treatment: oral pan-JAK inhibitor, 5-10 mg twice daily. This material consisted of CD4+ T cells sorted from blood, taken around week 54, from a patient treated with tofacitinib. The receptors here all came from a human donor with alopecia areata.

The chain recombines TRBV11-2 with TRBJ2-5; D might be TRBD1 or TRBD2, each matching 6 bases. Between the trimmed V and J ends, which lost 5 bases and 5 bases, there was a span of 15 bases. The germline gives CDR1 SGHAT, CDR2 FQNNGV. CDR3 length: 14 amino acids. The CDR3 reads CASSNPGGRETQYF. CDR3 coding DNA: TGTGCCAGCAGCAACCCCGGGGGCAGGGAGACCCAGTACTTC.

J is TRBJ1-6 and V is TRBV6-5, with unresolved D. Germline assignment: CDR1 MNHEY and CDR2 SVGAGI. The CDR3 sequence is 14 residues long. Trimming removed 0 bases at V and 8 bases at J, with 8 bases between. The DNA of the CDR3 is TGTGCCAGCAGTTACTCCGATGGGCATTCACCCCTCCACTTT. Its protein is CASSYSDGHSPLHF.

The CDR3 coding sequence is TGCAGCGTGACCCCGGGACAGGGCGCAGATACGCAGTATTTT. It codes for CSVTPGQGADTQYF. The rearrangement joins TRBV29-1 to TRBJ2-3, with 9 positions matching TRBD1. J gave up 4 bases and V 6 bases, and 8 bases lay outside the gene matches. This CDR3 region has 14 residues. CDR1 and CDR2 (germline): SQVTM, ANQGSEA.

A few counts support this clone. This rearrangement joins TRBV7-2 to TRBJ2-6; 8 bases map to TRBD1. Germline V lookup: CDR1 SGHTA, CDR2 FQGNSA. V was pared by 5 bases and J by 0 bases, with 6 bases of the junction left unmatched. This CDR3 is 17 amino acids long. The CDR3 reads CASSTGQGFSGANVLTF. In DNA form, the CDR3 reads TGTGCCAGCAGCACCGGACAGGGTTTCTCTGGGGCCAACGTCCTGACTTTC.

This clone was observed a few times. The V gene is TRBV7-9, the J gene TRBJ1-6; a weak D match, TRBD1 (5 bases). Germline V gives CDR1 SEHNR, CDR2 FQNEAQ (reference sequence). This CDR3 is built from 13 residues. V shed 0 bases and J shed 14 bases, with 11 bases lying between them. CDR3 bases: TGTGCCAGCAGCTTAGCGGGGCCCCAGGCCCTCCACTTT. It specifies CASSLAGPQALHF. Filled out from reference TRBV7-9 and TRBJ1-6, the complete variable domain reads DTGVSQNPRHKITKRGQNVTFRCDPISEHNRLYWYRQTLGQGPEFLTYFQNEAQLEKSRLLSDRFSAERPKGSFSTLEIQRTEQGDSAMYLCASSLAGPQALHFGNGTRLTVT.

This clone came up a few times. CDR3 protein: CASTGWDEQFF. The CDR3 coding sequence is TGTGCCAGCACAGGATGGGATGAGCAGTTCTTC. This chain joins TRBV25-1 and TRBJ2-1; no definite D call. This CDR3 has 11 amino acids. With 7 bases removed from V and 8 bases from J, the gap between germline ends came to 9 bases. Germline assignment: CDR1 MGHDK and CDR2 SYGVNS.

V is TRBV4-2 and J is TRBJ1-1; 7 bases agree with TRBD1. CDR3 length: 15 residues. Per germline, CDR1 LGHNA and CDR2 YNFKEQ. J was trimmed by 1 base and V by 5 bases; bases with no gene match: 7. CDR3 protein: CASSTRQGTNTEAFF. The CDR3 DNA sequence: TGTGCCAGCAGCACCCGACAGGGAACGAACACTGAAGCTTTCTTT.

The CDR3 nucleotides read TGTGCCAGCGCAAAGAACACTGAAGCTTTCTTT. This gives the protein CASAKNTEAFF. This rearrangement joins TRBV25-1 to TRBJ1-1; D is undetermined. Trimming removed 8 bases from V and 1 base from J, with 5 bases in between. This CDR3 has 11 residues. Germline V gene sequence: CDR1 MGHDK, CDR2 SYGVNS.

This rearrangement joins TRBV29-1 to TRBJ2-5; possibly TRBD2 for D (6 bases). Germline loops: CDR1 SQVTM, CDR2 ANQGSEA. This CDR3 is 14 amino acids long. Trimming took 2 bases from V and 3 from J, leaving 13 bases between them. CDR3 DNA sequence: TGCAGCGTTGAATCGACGGCTAGCGAAGAGACCCAGTACTTC. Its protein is CSVESTASEETQYF.

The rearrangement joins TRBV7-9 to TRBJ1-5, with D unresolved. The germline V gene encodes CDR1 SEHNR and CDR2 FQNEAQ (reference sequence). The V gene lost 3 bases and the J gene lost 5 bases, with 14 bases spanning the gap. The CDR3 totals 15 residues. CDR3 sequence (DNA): TGTGCCAGCAGCTTCGGCCGAGGAAGGGATCAGCCCCAGCATTTT. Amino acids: CASSFGRGRDQPQHF. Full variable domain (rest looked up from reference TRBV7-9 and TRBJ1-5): DTGVSQNPRHKITKRGQNVTFRCDPISEHNRLYWYRQTLGQGPEFLTYFQNEAQLEKSRLLSDRFSAERPKGSFSTLEIQRTEQGDSAMYLCASSFGRGRDQPQHFGDGTRLSIL.